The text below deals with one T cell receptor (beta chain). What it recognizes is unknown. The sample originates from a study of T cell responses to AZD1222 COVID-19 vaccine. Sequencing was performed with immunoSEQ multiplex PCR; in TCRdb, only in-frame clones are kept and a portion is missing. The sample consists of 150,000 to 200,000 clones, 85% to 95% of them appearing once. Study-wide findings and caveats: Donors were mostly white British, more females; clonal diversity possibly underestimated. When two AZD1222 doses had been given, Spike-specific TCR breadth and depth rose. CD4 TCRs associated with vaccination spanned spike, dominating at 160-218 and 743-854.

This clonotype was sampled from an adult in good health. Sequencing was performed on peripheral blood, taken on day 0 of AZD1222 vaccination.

The CDR3 protein is CASSLGADYEQYF. CDR3 coding DNA: TGTGCCAGCAGCTTAGGGGCCGACTACGAGCAGTACTTC. The gene calls are TRBV7-3 and TRBJ2-7; possibly TRBD1 for D (5 bases). The CDR3 covers 13 residues. Germline CDR1 reads SGHTA; CDR2 reads FQGTGA. V lost 2 bases to trimming and J lost 3 bases, with 8 bases between them.